What follows is one TCR beta chain and its context. The antigen is not known. This record comes from a study of PD-1 blockade in classical Hodgkin lymphoma. Overall study results and limits: Newly diagnosed patients had diversity similar to the baseline diversity of complete responders. Relative to healthy donors, newly diagnosed patients reportedly had lower baseline TCR diversity, which was reported as lower still in relapsed/refractory patients.

CDR3 size: 20 residues. Germline lookup yields CDR1 MGHRA and CDR2 YSYEKL. Losses at the gene ends were 4 bases for V and 0 bases for J; bases not matched to a gene: 20. Sequencing used immunoSEQ multiplex PCR; TCRdb keeps in-frame clones, though not all of them. The sample shows approximately 11,000 clones, roughly four fifths of them seen only once. Time point indicated: cycle 4 day 1 (C4D1), after around six weeks of nivolumab. After autologous stem cell transplantation all patients relapsed, and prior brentuximab vedotin exposure differed between cohorts. With magnetic negative selection, CD4+ T cells were purified from PBMCs that had been thawed.

The chain employs TRBV4-1 and TRBJ1-2, with 7 bases matching TRBD1. This material consisted of CD4+ T cells from blood, taken before the fourth cycle of nivolumab. The clonotype was recovered from a human donor with classical Hodgkin lymphoma. CDR3 DNA sequence: TGCGCCAGCAGCCCTTCTCGGACATCGGGACAGAGTAATACTAACTATGGCTACACCTTC. Its translation is CASSPSRTSGQSNTNYGYTF.